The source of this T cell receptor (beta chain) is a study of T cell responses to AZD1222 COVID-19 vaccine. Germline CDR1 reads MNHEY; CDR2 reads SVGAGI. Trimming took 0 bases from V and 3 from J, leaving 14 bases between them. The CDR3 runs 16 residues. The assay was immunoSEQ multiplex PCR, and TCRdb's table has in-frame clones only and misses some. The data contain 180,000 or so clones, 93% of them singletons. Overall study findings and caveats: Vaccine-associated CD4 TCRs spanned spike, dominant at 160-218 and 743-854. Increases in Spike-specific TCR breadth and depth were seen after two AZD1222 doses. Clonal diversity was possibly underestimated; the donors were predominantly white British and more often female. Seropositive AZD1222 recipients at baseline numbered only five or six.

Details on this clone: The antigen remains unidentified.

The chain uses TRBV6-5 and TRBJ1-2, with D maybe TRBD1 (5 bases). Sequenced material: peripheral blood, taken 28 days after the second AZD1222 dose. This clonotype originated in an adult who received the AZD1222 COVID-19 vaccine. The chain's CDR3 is CASSYSAAAGYYGYTF. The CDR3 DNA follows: TGTGCCAGCAGTTACTCGGCTGCCGCAGGGTACTATGGCTACACCTTC.